Below, 14 T cell receptor beta chains from the same sample are listed, as sequenced in a study of T cells in women clearing cervical HPV infection. Produced via immunoSEQ multiplex PCR; TCRdb's table is partial and in-frame only. Recorded for this sample: 20,000 to 25,000 clones. Sequencing used blood buffy coat. Source of these receptors: a woman aged 18-70 years with a cervical HPV16 infection that either progressed to CIN3+ or cleared (not recorded which).

On this clone itself: The read ends 3 residues shy of where the CDR3 ends; the end is completed using the germline J gene. The rearrangement links TRBV12-3 or TRBV12-4 to TRBJ2-1, with 10 positions matching TRBD1. This CDR3 comprises 15 residues. Trimming removed 5 bases from V and 4 bases from J; junction bases left unmatched: 5. Incomplete CDR3 DNA: TGTGCCAGCAGTCGCCGGGACAGGGGATACAATGAG. This codes for CASSRRDRGYNE. The full CDR3 protein reads CASSRRDRGYNEQFF.

Worth noting for this clone: The sequenced fragment ends 3 residues before the CDR3 boundary, so the rest is inferred from the germline J gene. V usage is TRBV27 and J usage is TRBJ1-2; possibly TRBD1 for D (6 bases). The V gene's germline CDR1 is MNHEY and CDR2 SMNVEV (reference sequence). V was cut by 2 bases and J by 4 bases, with 8 bases left in between. The CDR3 has 13 amino acids. The DNA read from the CDR3 is TGTGCCAGCAGTTTACAGGGGTCCTATGGC. Its protein product is CASSLQGSYG. The entire CDR3 sequence reads CASSLQGSYGYTF.

Comments on this clone: The sequence runs out 3 residues before the end of the CDR3; the remainder is reconstructed from the germline J gene. Other DNA sequences in the same sample also yield this CDR3. V usage is TRBV7-9 and J usage is TRBJ1-2; no clear D gene. The germline V gene has CDR1 SEHNR and CDR2 FQNEAQ (reference sequence). The CDR3 loop spans 12 amino acids. The CDR3 loop reads CASSPETDTYTF. The covered CDR3 bases are TGTGCCAGCAGCCCAGAAACAGATACC. The whole variable domain, remainder taken from reference TRBV7-9 and TRBJ1-2, is DTGVSQNPRHKITKRGQNVTFRCDPISEHNRLYWYRQTLGQGPEFLTYFQNEAQLEKSRLLSDRFSAERPKGSFSTLEIQRTEQGDSAMYLCASSPETDTYTFGSGTRLTVV.

With respect to this clone: The read comes to an end 3 residues before the CDR3 does, leaving the germline J gene to fill in the end. The J gene is TRBJ1-2, the V gene TRBV5-1; possible D gene TRBD1, 5 bases. From germline, CDR1 is SGHRS and CDR2 YFSETQ. V was cut by 4 bases and J by 2 bases, with 9 bases left in between. The CDR3 has 13 residues. CDR3 loop: CASSDDSNYGYTF. The CDR3 bases that were read are TGCGCCAGCAGCGATGACAGCAACTATGGC. Full variable domain (rest looked up from reference TRBV5-1 and TRBJ1-2): KAGVTQTPRYLIKTRGQQVTLSCSPISGHRSVSWYQQTPGQGLQFLFEYFSETQRNKGNFPGRFSGRQFSNSRSEMNVSTLELGDSALYLCASSDDSNYGYTFGSGTRLTVV.

Notes on this clone: Read coverage stops 3 residues before the CDR3 terminus; the germline J gene supplies the remainder. This chain connects TRBV19 to TRBJ1-1; the D gene is possibly TRBD1 (5 bases). Per the germline V gene, CDR1 is LNHDA and CDR2 is SQIVND (reference sequence). Trimming took off 6 bases at V and 3 bases at J, with 11 bases between the two ends. The CDR3 runs to 13 residues. The DNA read from the CDR3 is TGTGCCAGTAGGGGGCGGGGGGACACTGAA. This codes for CASRGRGDTE. The CDR3 reads in full as CASRGRGDTEAFF.

Notes on this clone: The read terminates 3 residues ahead of where the CDR3 ends, so the germline J gene completes it. The chain links TRBV7-2 to TRBJ1-2, with D possibly matching TRBD1 (6 bases). Trimming removed 5 bases from V and 2 bases from J, with 9 bases in between. Germline-derived CDR1 and CDR2 are SGHTA and FQGNSA. CDR3 length equals 13 residues. Partial CDR3 DNA: TGTGCCAGCAGCCCAGACAGGAACTATGGC. This translates into CASSPDRNYG. The whole CDR3 is CASSPDRNYGYTF.

Concerning this clone: Read sequence stops 3 residues before the CDR3 end, and the germline J gene provides the missing end. The chain is built from TRBV7-9 and TRBJ1-4; D not certain. Germline CDR1 is SEHNR and CDR2 is FQNEAQ (reference sequence). Between the trimmed V and J ends, which lost 4 bases and 8 bases, there was a span of 8 bases. This CDR3 is built from 12 residues. CDR3 region: CASSYGTEKLFF. The sequenced CDR3 bases are TGTGCCAGCAGCTATGGCACAGAAAAA.

CDR3 DNA (partial): TGTGCCAGCTCCCCATCGACAGGGAATCTATCCGAG. This codes for CASSPSTGNLSE. The CDR3 as a whole reads CASSPSTGNLSEQYF. The chain has TRBV18 and TRBJ2-7; 7 bases agree with TRBD1. The read ends 3 residues before the CDR3 terminus; that terminus is restored from the germline J gene. The CDR3 is 15 amino acids. Germline values: CDR1 KGHSH, CDR2 LQKENI. Losses at the gene ends were 6 bases for V and 6 bases for J; bases not matched to a gene: 14. Variable domain in full (rest from reference TRBV18 and TRBJ2-7): NAGVMQNPRHLVRRRGQEARLRCSPMKGHSHVYWYRQLPEEGLKFMVYLQKENIIDESGMPKERFSAEFPKEGPSILRIQQVVRGDSAAYFCASSPSTGNLSEQYFGPGTRLTVT.

About this clone: With the read ending 3 residues before the CDR3 end, the germline J gene is used to fill in that end. The chain is built from TRBV3-1 (or the pseudogene TRBV3-2) and TRBJ2-3; D might be TRBD1 (5 bases). The CDR3 extends over 17 amino acids. The germline V gene encodes CDR1 LGHDT and CDR2 YNNKEL (reference sequence). Trimming pared 0 bases from V and 5 bases from J, leaving 18 bases between. The sequenced CDR3 bases are TGTGCCAGCAGCCAAGAAGTCGACGATCAGGGTTTAGATACG. Translated: CASSQEVDDQGLDT. The full CDR3 is CASSQEVDDQGLDTQYF.

The part of the CDR3 DNA that was read is TGTGCCAGCCTACCTCAGGGTTCCTACAATGAG. This translates into CASLPQGSYNE. The full CDR3 is CASLPQGSYNEQFF. This sequence joins TRBV13 and TRBJ2-1, with D perhaps TRBD1 (5 bases). The read is 3 residues too short to cover the CDR3 end, so that end is filled in from the germline J gene. The CDR3 is 14 residues long. Germline V gene data show CDR1 as PRHDT and CDR2 as FYEKMQ (reference sequence). Trimming pared 8 bases from V and 1 base from J, leaving 12 bases between.

Comments on this clone: The read comes to an end 3 residues before the CDR3 does, leaving the germline J gene to fill in the end. The chain has TRBV13 and TRBJ2-1, with D maybe TRBD1 (7 bases). The CDR3 spans 15 residues. The germline V and J ends were trimmed by 5 bases and 5 bases, with 16 bases remaining between them. Germline lookup yields CDR1 PRHDT and CDR2 FYEKMQ (reference sequence). The DNA read from the CDR3 is TGTGCCAGCAGCCCCTGGTCCAGGGGGGACAATGAG. Amino acids: CASSPWSRGDNE. The whole CDR3 protein reads CASSPWSRGDNEQFF.

In regard to this clone: The read ends 3 residues before the CDR3 terminus; that terminus is restored from the germline J gene. The chain employs TRBV20-1 and TRBJ2-7, with TRBD2 as a possible D gene (6 bases). The CDR3 is 16 amino acids. V was cut by 5 bases and J by 6 bases, with 26 bases left in between. Germline lookup yields CDR1 DFQATT and CDR2 SNEGSKA (reference sequence). CDR3 DNA (partial): TGCAGTGCTCGACCCCCCGCGGGGTCACCCTCCCCCGAG. Encoded protein: CSARPPAGSPSPE. The whole CDR3 sequence reads CSARPPAGSPSPEQYF.

Comment on this clone: The read gets to within 3 residues of the CDR3 end, and the germline J gene fills in the rest. V is TRBV28 and J is TRBJ1-2, with D perhaps matching TRBD1 (6 bases). This CDR3 has 18 amino acids. Per the germline V gene, CDR1 is MDHEN and CDR2 is SYDVKM. The CDR3 DNA, read in part, is TGTGCCAGCAGTTTAAGTCAAACCTTAACAGGGAGGACGGGAGGC. Protein sequence: CASSLSQTLTGRTGG. The whole CDR3 protein is CASSLSQTLTGRTGGYTF.

For this clone: The read ends 3 residues shy of where the CDR3 ends; the end is completed using the germline J gene. V gene TRBV4-1 combines with J gene TRBJ2-2; no reliable D call. Trimming cost V 3 bases and J 0 bases, with 8 bases left between them. The germline CDR1 and CDR2 sequences are MGHRA and YSYEKL. The CDR3 is 15 amino acids. CDR3 region: CASSHRLSNTGELFF. The part of the CDR3 DNA that was read is TGCGCCAGCAGCCATAGACTCTCGAACACCGGGGAG.